Following are 27 T cell receptor beta chains from one sample sequenced in a study of cytomegalovirus exposure and HLA in healthy donors. Primers included in the PCR were 60 Vbeta and 13 Jbeta primers. Sequencing was performed with immunoSEQ multiplex PCR; in TCRdb, only in-frame clones are kept and a portion is missing. Here the sample spans roughly 150,000 clones, over 60% being singletons. Sequences were obtained from PBMCs. Receptors originate from a woman aged 30 to 39 in good health and CMV-seronegative.

The CDR3 bases are TGTGCCAGTAGTAACGGGGGGGGGCCTCTGGAGCCCCAGCATTTT. It encodes CASSNGGGPLEPQHF. V usage is TRBV19 and J usage is TRBJ1-5, with D possibly being TRBD1 (6 bases). CDR1 LNHDA and CDR2 SQIVND come from the germline V gene (reference sequence). The germline V and J ends were trimmed by 4 bases and 8 bases, with 18 bases remaining between them. The CDR3 spans 15 residues.

The rearrangement joins TRBV13 to TRBJ2-3; D is possibly TRBD2 (6 bases). V lost 4 bases and J lost 6, with 11 bases in between. CDR1 is PRHDT and CDR2 is FYEKMQ in the germline V gene (reference sequence). This CDR3 comprises 13 residues. The CDR3 loop reads CASSSTSLDTQYF. In DNA form, the CDR3 reads TGTGCCAGCAGCTCTACTAGCTTGGATACGCAGTATTTT. The full variable domain, its missing parts supplied by reference TRBV13 and TRBJ2-3, is AAGVIQSPRHLIKEKRETATLKCYPIPRHDTVYWYQQGPGQDPQFLISFYEKMQSDKGSIPDRFSAQQFSDYHSELNMSSLELGDSALYFCASSSTSLDTQYFGPGTRLTVL.

This clone has just a few counts. This rearrangement joins TRBV25-1 to TRBJ1-2, with TRBD1 as a possible D gene (5 bases). The germline gives CDR1 MGHDK, CDR2 SYGVNS. The CDR3 totals 13 residues. V lost 3 bases, J lost 6 bases, and 11 bases lay in between. The CDR3 spells CASSDRRGNGYTF. In DNA, the CDR3 is TGTGCCAGCAGTGATCGGAGGGGAAATGGCTACACCTTC.

Concerning this clone: The sample has other DNA sequences that encode this CDR3 too. V is TRBV7-9 and J is TRBJ1-2; no clear D gene. V gave up 0 bases and J gave up 4 bases, with 6 bases separating them. This CDR3 is 13 amino acids long. Per germline, CDR1 SEHNR and CDR2 FQNEAQ (reference sequence). CDR3 protein: CASSLAVSYGYTF. The DNA of the CDR3 is TGTGCCAGCAGCTTAGCCGTTTCCTATGGCTACACCTTC.

The chain links TRBV7-2 to TRBJ2-1, with TRBD2 matching 12 bases. The V gene's germline CDR1 is SGHTA and CDR2 FQGNSA. The CDR3 covers 16 residues. The junction had 6 bases not matched to a gene; V was cut back by 1 base and J by 8 bases. DNA for the CDR3: TGTGCCAGCAGCTTAGGGGGACTAGCGGGTTCTTATGAGCAGTTCTTC. This codes for CASSLGGLAGSYEQFF. Together with reference TRBV7-2 and TRBJ2-1, the CDR3 gives the full variable domain: GAGVSQSPSNKVTEKGKDVELRCDPISGHTALYWYRQSLGQGLEFLIYFQGNSAPDKSGLPSDRFSAERTGGSVSTLTIQRTQQEDSAVYLCASSLGGLAGSYEQFFGPGTRLTVL.

Here the CDR3 DNA reads TGTGCCAGCAGTTCCCCGACAGGGGGCGAGCAGTACTTC. Its translation: CASSSPTGGEQYF. The chain carries TRBV28 and TRBJ2-7; 9 positions match TRBD1. The V gene's germline CDR1 is MDHEN and CDR2 SYDVKM. Trimming removed 4 bases from V and 6 bases from J; junction bases left unmatched: 4. CDR3 length: 13 residues. The complete variable domain, with remaining parts taken from reference TRBV28 and TRBJ2-7, reads DVKVTQSSRYLVKRTGEKVFLECVQDMDHENMFWYRQDPGLGLRLIYFSYDVKMKEKGDIPEGYSVSREKKERFSLILESASTNQTSMYLCASSSPTGGEQYFGPGTRLTVT.

The table lists this clone with a few counts. The chain employs TRBV6-5 and TRBJ1-1; 7 bases fit TRBD1. CDR3 length: 14 residues. Germline-derived CDR1 and CDR2 are MNHEY and SVGAGI. The V and J ends lost 8 bases and 6 bases, in that order; junction bases with no gene match: 12. CDR3 residues: CASFQGGWSAEAFF. The CDR3 coding sequence is TGTGCCAGCTTCCAGGGGGGCTGGAGTGCTGAAGCTTTCTTT.

V usage is TRBV12-5 and J usage is TRBJ2-1, with a weak D call TRBD2 (6 bases). V dropped 8 bases and J dropped 6 bases, with 14 bases sitting between them. CDR3 length: 13 amino acids. The germline V gene encodes CDR1 LGHNT and CDR2 FRNRAP. CDR3 nucleotide sequence: TGTGCTAGTTCTCTACCGGGACTCAATGAGCAGTTCTTC. Protein: CASSLPGLNEQFF.

The CDR3 sequence: CASSSDASSYNEQFF. CDR3 DNA: TGTGCCAGCAGCTCCGATGCGAGCTCCTACAATGAGCAGTTCTTC. J is TRBJ2-1 and V is TRBV5-4; D gene uncertain. The V gene's germline CDR1 is SGHNT and CDR2 YYREEE (reference sequence). CDR3 length: 15 residues. V lost 3 bases to trimming and J lost 0 bases, with 10 bases between them. Variable domain in full (rest from reference TRBV5-4 and TRBJ2-1): ETGVTQSPTHLIKTRGQQVTLRCSSQSGHNTVSWYQQALGQGPQFIFQYYREEENGRGNFPPRFSGLQFPNYSSELNVNALELDDSALYLCASSSDASSYNEQFFGPGTRLTVL.

Worth noting for this clone: In the same sample, other DNA sequences code for this CDR3. V is TRBV2 and J is TRBJ1-1, with D maybe TRBD1 (5 bases). Germline V gene sequence: CDR1 SNHLY, CDR2 FYNNEI. Trimming shortened V by 3 bases and J by 4 bases, and 15 bases separated the two germline ends. This CDR3 is built from 15 residues. CDR3: CASSERGEYPTEAFF. The CDR3 DNA is TGTGCCAGCAGTGAGCGGGGGGAGTACCCCACTGAAGCTTTCTTT.

The chain employs TRBV25-1 and TRBJ2-2; maybe TRBD1 (5 bases). The CDR3 is 14 amino acids. CDR1 and CDR2 (germline): MGHDK, SYGVNS. Deletions cut 2 bases from V and 3 bases from J, with 7 bases between. CDR3 coding DNA: TGTGCCAGCAGTGAAGCAGGGTACACCGGGGAGCTGTTTTTT. It is translated as CASSEAGYTGELFF.

The chain recombines TRBV27 with TRBJ1-1; 9 bases are a match to TRBD1. Germline loops: CDR1 MNHEY, CDR2 SMNVEV (reference sequence). The length of the CDR3 is 15 residues. V shed 3 bases, J shed 7 bases, and the junction held 9 bases outside the gene matches. CDR3 protein: CASSFRGDRANEAFF. Here the CDR3 DNA reads TGTGCCAGCAGTTTCCGAGGGGACAGGGCTAATGAAGCTTTCTTT.

V gene TRBV7-9 combines with J gene TRBJ2-5; 10 bases are a match to TRBD2. CDR3 length: 15 amino acids. Trimming removed 5 bases from V and 1 base from J; junction bases left unmatched: 4. The V gene's germline CDR1 is SEHNR and CDR2 FQNEAQ (reference sequence). The CDR3 DNA follows: TGTGCCAGCAGCCGAGCGGGGGGGCCCCAAGAGACCCAGTACTTC. This codes for CASSRAGGPQETQYF.

J is TRBJ1-5 and V is TRBV6-1; a possible D gene is TRBD1 (5 bases). The V gene's germline CDR1 is MNHNS and CDR2 SASEGT. Trimming shortened V by 2 bases and J by 11 bases, and 25 bases separated the two germline ends. CDR3 size: 17 residues. CDR3 amino acids: CASSEMFGRAMKIAQHF. In DNA form, the CDR3 reads TGTGCCAGCAGTGAAATGTTCGGCAGGGCAATGAAAATAGCCCAGCATTTT.

The rearrangement links TRBV21-1 to TRBJ1-2. TRBV21-1 is reported as a pseudogene. This CDR3 has 14 residues. The CDR3 spells CASTQSDGDYGYTF. CDR3 coding DNA: TGTGCCAGCACTCAATCGGACGGGGACTATGGCTACACCTTC.

V is TRBV5-1 and J is TRBJ1-4; D ambiguous. V was clipped by 4 bases and J by 1 base, with 5 bases between them. The CDR3 consists of 13 residues. The germline V gene encodes CDR1 SGHRS and CDR2 YFSETQ. CDR3 amino acids: CASSRETNEKLFF. The CDR3, as DNA: TGCGCCAGCAGCCGGGAAACTAATGAAAAACTGTTTTTT.

The chain uses TRBV7-2 and TRBJ1-2; 9 bases line up with TRBD1. The CDR3 loop spans 17 amino acids. V lost 5 bases and J lost 4; bases outside the gene matches: 14. Germline loops: CDR1 SGHTA, CDR2 FQGNSA. The CDR3 DNA sequence: TGTGCCAGCAGCGCCCCGGGACAGGGAAGCGCCTTCTATGGCTACACCTTC. Protein product: CASSAPGQGSAFYGYTF.

This clone was seen just once. The rearrangement joins TRBV15 to TRBJ1-5, with D possibly being TRBD1 (5 bases). CDR1 LNHNV and CDR2 YYDKDF come from the germline V gene (reference sequence). This CDR3 has 16 amino acids. The V gene lost 0 bases and the J gene lost 5 bases, with 14 bases spanning the gap. The CDR3 here is CATSRELTGRDQPQHF. The CDR3 coding sequence is TGTGCCACCAGCAGAGAATTAACAGGAAGGGATCAGCCCCAGCATTTT.

The chain has TRBV6-1 and TRBJ2-1, with 7 bases matching TRBD2. CDR3 size: 14 residues. Germline V lookup: CDR1 MNHNS, CDR2 SASEGT. The junction had 5 bases not matched to a gene; V was cut back by 1 base and J by 8 bases. CDR3 DNA sequence: TGTGCCAGCAGTGAAGTCCGACTAGCCGATGAGCAGTTCTTC. The encoded protein is CASSEVRLADEQFF.

This clone was recorded once. The chain combines TRBV5-6 with TRBJ1-1; possibly TRBD1 for D (5 bases). Per germline, CDR1 SGHDT and CDR2 YYEEEE. The CDR3 sequence is 16 residues long. Trimming pared 4 bases from V and 0 bases from J, leaving 16 bases between. CDR3 sequence: CASSPGRGILNTEAFF. CDR3 coding DNA: TGTGCCAGCAGCCCCGGGAGGGGTATACTGAACACTGAAGCTTTCTTT. The full variable domain, completed using reference TRBV5-6 and TRBJ1-1, is DAGVTQSPTHLIKTRGQQVTLRCSPKSGHDTVSWYQQALGQGPQFIFQYYEEEERQRGNFPDRFSGHQFPNYSSELNVNALLLGDSALYLCASSPGRGILNTEAFFGQGTRLTVV.

This clone came up once. The chain is built from TRBV15 and TRBJ2-7; no reliable D call. This CDR3 region has 13 residues. V lost 1 base and J 3 bases, leaving 7 bases between the germline ends. CDR1 is LNHNV, CDR2 YYDKDF, per germline (reference sequence). The CDR3 DNA sequence: TGTGCCACCAGCAGAGGGCACGACTACGAGCAGTACTTC. Encoded protein: CATSRGHDYEQYF.

This rearrangement joins TRBV5-1 to TRBJ2-1; the match to TRBD2 covers 11 bases. V trimming: 2 bases; J trimming: 7 bases; junction bases outside the gene matches: 8. The CDR3 covers 16 residues. Germline V gene lookup returns CDR1 SGHRS and CDR2 YFSETQ. CDR3 residues: CASSFIAGGRMNEQFF. CDR3 in DNA: TGCGCCAGCAGCTTTATAGCGGGGGGGAGGATGAATGAGCAGTTCTTC.

The V and J genes are TRBV27 and TRBJ1-2, with D hard to call. Deletions cut 3 bases from V and 8 bases from J, with 19 bases between. Germline V gives CDR1 MNHEY, CDR2 SMNVEV (reference sequence). The CDR3 spans 15 residues. The chain's CDR3 is CASSFLGRGSYGYTF. The CDR3 bases are TGTGCCAGCAGTTTTTTGGGCCGAGGGAGCTACGGCTACACCTTC.

The chain carries TRBV27 and TRBJ2-3; no reliable D call. Per the germline V gene, CDR1 is MNHEY and CDR2 is SMNVEV (reference sequence). This CDR3 is built from 15 residues. V lost 2 bases to trimming and J lost 3 bases, with 12 bases between them. CDR3 region: CASSLMGHWTDTQYF. CDR3 coding DNA: TGTGCCAGCAGTTTAATGGGCCATTGGACAGATACGCAGTATTTT.

This clone appeared a few times. J is TRBJ2-3 and V is TRBV5-1, with D hard to call. This CDR3 contains 12 residues. Trimming removed 4 bases from V and 6 bases from J, with 9 bases in between. CDR1 is SGHRS and CDR2 is YFSETQ in the germline V gene. The CDR3 DNA reads as TGCGCCAGCAGCCCGCGCCGGGATACGCAGTATTTT. This codes for CASSPRRDTQYF.

The V and J genes are TRBV14 and TRBJ2-5; D perhaps matches TRBD2 (6 bases). Trimming removed 0 bases at V and 4 bases at J, with 12 bases between. This CDR3 has 15 residues. The germline V gene has CDR1 SGHDN and CDR2 FVKESK. The CDR3: CASSQDNRRGETQYF. DNA for the CDR3: TGTGCCAGCAGCCAAGATAATAGGAGGGGAGAGACCCAGTACTTC.

The rearrangement uses TRBV7-8 and TRBJ1-5; TRBD1 matches at 11 bases. This CDR3 has 16 amino acids. The V segment lost 4 bases and the J segment 1 base; nucleotides outside the gene matches: 3. CDR1 is SGHVS and CDR2 is FQNEAQ in the germline V gene. CDR3: CASSYRDRGSNQPQHF. CDR3 bases: TGTGCCAGCAGCTATAGGGACAGGGGGAGCAATCAGCCCCAGCATTTT.